Detailed here is one T cell receptor beta chain. Generated by immunoSEQ multiplex PCR, the TCRdb table keeps only in-frame clones and is missing some. The sample holds 1.5 million to 2.5 million clones; roughly 95% are singletons and the top ten take 1% to 1.5%. This sample was included in a study of shared clonotypes between healthy human individuals. Naive CD8 cells were CD45RO-negative, positively selected for CCR7, excluding terminally differentiated effector memory CD45RA+ cells. This sequence originates from a man in his late teens or twenties in good health. The sequenced sample consisted of naive CD8+ T cells sorted from blood.

CDR3 sequence: CASSTPQGIGTEAFF. The CDR3 nucleotides read TGTGCCAGCAGCACACCACAGGGGATTGGTACTGAAGCTTTCTTT. The rearrangement joins TRBV7-9 to TRBJ1-1; 7 bases match TRBD1. This CDR3 is 15 amino acids long. V dropped 5 bases and J dropped 5; count of bases not matched to a gene: 11. The germline gives CDR1 SEHNR, CDR2 FQNEAQ (reference sequence).